This entry lists 25 T cell receptor beta chains sequenced from one sample in a study of blood T cell repertoires in COVID-19 (dated by TCRdb to 2019 to 2021). The library came from the immunoSEQ multiplex PCR assay. TCRdb provides this immuneACCESS table in a form limited to in-frame rearrangements. Some clones are lacking; in checked studies, under half of them reflect an unresolved V gene, and why the rest are absent is not known. The sample table holds hundreds of thousands of clones, of which around 89% were seen once. The leading ten clones occupy around 6.5% of the sample. Sequencing was performed on peripheral blood. All receptors come from a woman younger than 45 with COVID-19, enrolled during active disease.

The gene calls are TRBV2 and TRBJ2-5, with D unresolved. The germline V gene has CDR1 SNHLY and CDR2 FYNNEI. This CDR3 contains 15 residues. V lost 6 bases and J lost 0, with 14 bases in between. The CDR3 is CASRKSVRNQETQYF. CDR3 bases: TGTGCCAGCAGGAAGAGCGTTCGGAACCAAGAGACCCAGTACTTC.

V is TRBV5-1 and J is TRBJ2-7; 9 bases fit TRBD1. Germline lookup yields CDR1 SGHRS and CDR2 YFSETQ. The CDR3 length is 15 residues. V lost 4 bases to trimming and J lost 0 bases; unmatched junction nucleotides: 5. In nucleotides, the CDR3 is TGCGCCAGCAGCCACGGACAGGGGAGCTCCTACGAGCAGTACTTC. Translated: CASSHGQGSSYEQYF. Supplemented by reference TRBV5-1 and TRBJ2-7, the full variable domain reads KAGVTQTPRYLIKTRGQQVTLSCSPISGHRSVSWYQQTPGQGLQFLFEYFSETQRNKGNFPGRFSGRQFSNSRSEMNVSTLELGDSALYLCASSHGQGSSYEQYFGPGTRLTVT.

The chain recombines TRBV7-2 with TRBJ2-7; maybe TRBD2 (6 bases). Trimming removed 0 bases at V and 2 bases at J, with 8 bases between. The CDR3 contains 14 residues. Germline loops: CDR1 SGHTA, CDR2 FQGNSA. CDR3 in DNA: TGTGCCAGCAGCTTAGCCTCGGGGGCCTACGAGCAGTACGTC. The encoded protein is CASSLASGAYEQYV.

The chain carries TRBV6-5 and TRBJ1-3; D might be TRBD1 (6 bases). Looked up from germline, CDR1 is MNHEY and CDR2 is SVGAGI. V dropped 5 bases and J dropped 0 bases, with 11 bases sitting between them. The CDR3 runs to 15 residues. The CDR3 protein is CASSRTESSGNTIYF. In DNA form, the CDR3 reads TGTGCCAGCAGTAGGACAGAGTCCTCTGGAAACACCATATATTTT.

The rearrangement uses TRBV5-1 and TRBJ2-3, with a tentative D call TRBD2 (5 bases). This CDR3 has 14 residues. Germline CDR1 reads SGHRS; CDR2 reads YFSETQ. Trimming cost V 5 bases and J 7 bases, with 17 bases left between them. The DNA of the CDR3 is TGCGCCAGCAGTTTAGACTACCCCGGGAATACGCAGTATTTT. This translates into CASSLDYPGNTQYF.

This clone was counted once. The chain employs TRBV5-4 and TRBJ1-2; 7 positions agree with TRBD1. This CDR3 region has 15 residues. Germline V gene data show CDR1 as SGHNT and CDR2 as YYREEE (reference sequence). V shed 2 bases and J 4 bases; nucleotides not matched to a gene: 8. In nucleotides, the CDR3 is TGTGCCAGCAGCTTCACCGGGACAGCTGTCTATGGCTACACCTTC. This gives the protein CASSFTGTAVYGYTF.

This chain uses TRBV7-9 with TRBJ1-2; no reliable D call. The germline V gene encodes CDR1 SEHNR and CDR2 FQNEAQ (reference sequence). This CDR3 comprises 13 residues. The germline V and J ends were trimmed by 1 base and 3 bases, with 6 bases remaining between them. The CDR3 bases are TGTGCCAGCAGCTTAGTCCATTACTATGGCTACACCTTC. This sequence encodes CASSLVHYYGYTF.

The rearrangement links TRBV7-2 to TRBJ1-6; TRBD1 matches at 7 bases. Germline assignment: CDR1 SGHTA and CDR2 FQGNSA. The junction had 12 bases not matched to a gene; V was cut back by 1 base and J by 9 bases. The CDR3 has 17 amino acids. The CDR3 protein is CASSLGTGPAGGSPLHF. In nucleotides, the CDR3 is TGTGCCAGCAGCTTAGGGACCGGACCTGCAGGGGGTTCACCCCTCCACTTT.

The chain recombines TRBV27 with TRBJ1-4, with 7 bases that match TRBD1. J gave up 7 bases and V 5 bases, and 10 bases lay outside the gene matches. The germline V gene has CDR1 MNHEY and CDR2 SMNVEV (reference sequence). The length of the CDR3 is 15 residues. Here the CDR3 DNA reads TGTGCCAGCAGTGCCTTACAGGGGCGGGGTGAAAAACTGTTTTTT. Its translation is CASSALQGRGEKLFF.

V and J are TRBV28 and TRBJ2-7; 7 bases are a match to TRBD1. The trim removed 3 bases at V and 3 bases at J, leaving 8 bases unmatched. This CDR3 contains 15 residues. Germline CDR1 is MDHEN and CDR2 is SYDVKM. This CDR3 is CASSFEQGPNYEQYF. The CDR3 DNA follows: TGTGCCAGCAGTTTTGAACAGGGGCCTAACTACGAGCAGTACTTC.

This chain links TRBV18 with TRBJ1-1, with D possibly being TRBD1 (6 bases). Trimming pared 1 base from V and 1 base from J, leaving 10 bases between. The germline gives CDR1 KGHSH, CDR2 LQKENI. There are 15 residues in the CDR3. CDR3 DNA: TGTGCCAGCTCACCACGGGCAGGGGAGAACACTGAAGCTTTCTTT. Translated, it gives CASSPRAGENTEAFF.

This rearrangement joins TRBV29-1 to TRBJ2-1; a possible D gene is TRBD1 (5 bases). Germline V gene sequence: CDR1 SQVTM, CDR2 ANQGSEA. The CDR3 length is 15 residues. V lost 4 bases, J lost 6 bases, and 19 bases lay in between. CDR3 region: CSVGMSAGPSNEQFF. CDR3 DNA: TGCAGCGTTGGAATGTCGGCAGGGCCTTCCAATGAGCAGTTCTTC.

The chain links TRBV5-4 to TRBJ1-2, with D tentatively TRBD1 (5 bases). Germline V CDR1 and CDR2: SGHNT, YYREEE (reference sequence). This CDR3 is built from 14 residues. The ends were cut back, 4 bases at V and 4 bases at J, with 14 bases in the middle. The CDR3 here is CASSPAGGAYGYTF. CDR3 nucleotide sequence: TGTGCCAGCAGCCCAGCCGGGGGAGCCTATGGCTACACCTTC.

The V gene is TRBV3-1 (or the pseudogene TRBV3-2), the J gene TRBJ2-4, with a possible D match to TRBD1 (5 bases). The CDR3 runs 15 residues. V lost 2 bases, J lost 8 bases, and 16 bases lay in between. CDR1 and CDR2 (germline): LGHDT, YNNKEL (reference sequence). In nucleotides, the CDR3 is TGTGCCAGCAGCCAACGGTTCAAGGAAGGGGACATTCAGTACTTC. Translated, it gives CASSQRFKEGDIQYF.

This chain joins TRBV7-9 and TRBJ2-2; 8 bases align to TRBD2. The germline V gene has CDR1 SEHNR and CDR2 FQNEAQ (reference sequence). The V and J ends lost 3 bases and 5 bases, in that order; junction bases with no gene match: 8. The CDR3 contains 16 residues. The DNA for the CDR3 is TGTGCCAGCAGCTTCCCGGGACTAGAGGTTACCGGGGAGCTGTTTTTT. Translated, it gives CASSFPGLEVTGELFF.

The chain couples TRBV2 to TRBJ2-1; TRBD2 matches 8 bases. Germline CDR1 reads SNHLY; CDR2 reads FYNNEI. With V trimmed by 10 bases and J by 8 bases, 10 bases remained unmatched. This CDR3 is built from 13 residues. The CDR3 nucleotides read TGTGCCAACACGGGACTAGTTAGCCATGAGCAGTTCTTC. Protein product: CANTGLVSHEQFF.

This clone appeared a single time. This chain joins TRBV3-1 (or the pseudogene TRBV3-2) and TRBJ2-1; 10 positions agree with TRBD2. V was pared by 8 bases and J by 6 bases, with 10 bases of the junction left unmatched. Germline assignment: CDR1 LGHDT and CDR2 YNNKEL (reference sequence). The length of the CDR3 is 15 residues. CDR3 region: CASSSGSKGSNEQFF. In DNA form, the CDR3 reads TGTGCCAGCTCTAGCGGGAGCAAGGGATCCAATGAGCAGTTCTTC.

This chain links TRBV29-1 with TRBJ2-7; tentatively, D is TRBD2 (6 bases). Deletions cut 3 bases from V and 7 bases from J, with 19 bases between. CDR1 SQVTM and CDR2 ANQGSEA come from the germline V gene. This CDR3 spans 14 amino acids. CDR3 bases: TGCAGCGTTGACCGGGACCACGCCGCGGGAGAGCAGTACGTC. Its protein product is CSVDRDHAAGEQYV.

V gene TRBV4-3 combines with J gene TRBJ1-2; 7 bases agree with TRBD1. The V and J ends lost 4 bases and 3 bases, in that order; junction bases with no gene match: 5. The germline gives CDR1 LGHNA, CDR2 YSLEER. The CDR3 runs to 14 residues. The CDR3 bases are TGCGCCAGCAGCCCCCGACAGGGTGACTATGGCTACACCTTC. Translated, it gives CASSPRQGDYGYTF.

The chain uses TRBV7-8 and TRBJ2-7; TRBD1 might be the D (6 bases). Trimming removed 6 bases at V and 7 bases at J, with 10 bases between. The CDR3 loop spans 11 amino acids. The germline CDR1 and CDR2 sequences are SGHVS and FQNEAQ. The DNA for the CDR3 is TGTGCCAGCAGTTCTCAGGGGGAGCAGTACTTC. This translates into CASSSQGEQYF. Filled out from reference TRBV7-8 and TRBJ2-7, the complete variable domain reads GAGVSQSPRYKVAKRGQDVALRCDPISGHVSLFWYQQALGQGPEFLTYFQNEAQLDKSGLPSDRFFAERPEGSVSTLKIQRTQQEDSAVYLCASSSQGEQYFGPGTRLTVT.

The chain has TRBV27 and TRBJ1-5, with 7 nucleotides matching TRBD1. The V gene's germline CDR1 is MNHEY and CDR2 SMNVEV (reference sequence). The CDR3 has 16 residues. With 4 bases clipped from V and 7 bases from J, the junction kept 13 bases outside the gene matches. CDR3 coding DNA: TGTGCCAGCAGTTCTATTGGGGGACAGTCCCGGCAGCCCCAGCATTTT. Amino acid sequence: CASSSIGGQSRQPQHF.

J is TRBJ2-1 and V is TRBV19; 8 nucleotides agree with TRBD1. The CDR3 length is 17 residues. V shed 1 base, J shed 0 bases, and the junction held 5 bases outside the gene matches. Germline V gene data show CDR1 as LNHDA and CDR2 as SQIVND (reference sequence). The CDR3 reads CASSIGRDRLSYNEQFF. The CDR3 DNA reads TGTGCCAGTAGTATAGGACGGGACAGGCTCTCCTACAATGAGCAGTTCTTC.

This sequence joins TRBV5-6 and TRBJ1-6, with D uncertain. Trimming cost V 1 base and J 5 bases, with 10 bases left between them. The CDR3 totals 15 residues. CDR1 is SGHDT, CDR2 YYEEEE, per germline. The DNA for the CDR3 is TGTGCCAGCAGCTTGCGGGGTCATGATAATTCACCCCTCCACTTT. Its translation: CASSLRGHDNSPLHF.

The genes are TRBV18 and TRBJ1-5, with 7 positions matching TRBD1. Unmatched junction bases numbered 8, after V lost 4 bases and J lost 2 bases. The CDR3 is 16 amino acids. Per germline, CDR1 KGHSH and CDR2 LQKENI. The chain's CDR3 is CASSQDREIGNQPQHF. CDR3 nucleotide sequence: TGTGCCAGCTCACAAGACAGGGAAATTGGCAATCAGCCCCAGCATTTT.

The V call is TRBV5-4, the J call TRBJ2-7; possibly TRBD1 for D (5 bases). Trimming shortened V by 2 bases and J by 5 bases, and 14 bases separated the two germline ends. Germline V gives CDR1 SGHNT, CDR2 YYREEE (reference sequence). The length of the CDR3 is 14 residues. CDR3 in amino acids: CASSFQGGSHEQYF. Written as DNA, the CDR3 is TGTGCCAGCAGCTTCCAGGGTGGATCTCACGAGCAGTACTTC.